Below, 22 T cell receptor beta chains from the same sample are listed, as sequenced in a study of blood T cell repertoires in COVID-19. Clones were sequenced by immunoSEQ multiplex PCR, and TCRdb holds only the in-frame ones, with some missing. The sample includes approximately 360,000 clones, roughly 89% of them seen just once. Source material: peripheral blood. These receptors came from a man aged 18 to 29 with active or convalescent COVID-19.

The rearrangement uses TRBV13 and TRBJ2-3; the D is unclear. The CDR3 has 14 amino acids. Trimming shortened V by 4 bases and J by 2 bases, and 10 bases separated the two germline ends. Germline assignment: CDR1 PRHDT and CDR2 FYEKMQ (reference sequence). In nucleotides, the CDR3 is TGTGCCAGCAGCTCGCCGACTCTCACAGATACGCAGTATTTT. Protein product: CASSSPTLTDTQYF.

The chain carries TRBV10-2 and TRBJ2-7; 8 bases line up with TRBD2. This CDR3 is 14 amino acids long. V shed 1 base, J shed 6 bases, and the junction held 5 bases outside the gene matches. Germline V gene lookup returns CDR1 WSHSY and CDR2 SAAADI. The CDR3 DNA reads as TGCGCCAGCAGTGAGTACGGACTAGCCAGCGAGCAGTACTTC. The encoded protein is CASSEYGLASEQYF.

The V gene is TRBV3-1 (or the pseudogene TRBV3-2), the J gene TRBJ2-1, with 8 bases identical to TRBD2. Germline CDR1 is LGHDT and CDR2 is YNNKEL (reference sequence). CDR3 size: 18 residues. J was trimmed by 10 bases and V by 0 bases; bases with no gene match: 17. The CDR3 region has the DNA TGTGCCAGCAGCCAAGATGGGGCGGCGGGGGGATCCTACAGGGAGCAGTTCTTC. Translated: CASSQDGAAGGSYREQFF.

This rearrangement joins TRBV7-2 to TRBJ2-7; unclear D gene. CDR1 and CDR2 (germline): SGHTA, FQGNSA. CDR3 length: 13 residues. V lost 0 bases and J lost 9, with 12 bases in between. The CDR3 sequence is CASSLAESTAQYF. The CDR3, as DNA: TGTGCCAGCAGCTTAGCTGAGAGCACTGCGCAGTACTTC.

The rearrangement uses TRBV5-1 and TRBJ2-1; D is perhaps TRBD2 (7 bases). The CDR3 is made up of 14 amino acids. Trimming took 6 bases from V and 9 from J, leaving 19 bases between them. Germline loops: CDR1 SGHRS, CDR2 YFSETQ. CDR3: CASTSGGGRGEQFF. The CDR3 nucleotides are TGCGCCAGCACCTCTGGCGGGGGCCGAGGTGAGCAGTTCTTC.

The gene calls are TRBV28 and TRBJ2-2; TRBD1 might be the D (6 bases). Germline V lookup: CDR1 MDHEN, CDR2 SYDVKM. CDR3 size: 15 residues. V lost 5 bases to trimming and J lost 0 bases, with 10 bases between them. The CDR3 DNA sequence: TGTGCCAGCAGTCGAGGACAGACGAACACCGGGGAGCTGTTTTTT. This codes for CASSRGQTNTGELFF.

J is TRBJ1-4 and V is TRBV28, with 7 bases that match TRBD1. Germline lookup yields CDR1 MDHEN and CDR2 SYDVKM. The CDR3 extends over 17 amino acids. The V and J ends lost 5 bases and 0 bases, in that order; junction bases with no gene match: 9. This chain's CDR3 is CASSTTSRGATNEKLFF. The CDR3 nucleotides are TGTGCCAGCAGTACCACCAGCAGGGGGGCAACTAATGAAAAACTGTTTTTT.

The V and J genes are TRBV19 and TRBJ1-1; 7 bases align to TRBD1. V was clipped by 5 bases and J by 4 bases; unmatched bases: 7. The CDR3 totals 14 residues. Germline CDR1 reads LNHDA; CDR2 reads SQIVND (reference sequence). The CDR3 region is CASSQGGIGTEAFF. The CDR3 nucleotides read TGTGCCAGTAGTCAAGGGGGCATTGGCACTGAAGCTTTCTTT.

The CDR3: CASSPRDSQSGTEAFF. Here the CDR3 DNA reads TGTGCCAGCAGCCCCCGGGACTCACAATCGGGGACTGAAGCTTTCTTT. The genes are TRBV7-9 and TRBJ1-1, with D possibly being TRBD1 (5 bases). V was clipped by 5 bases and J by 5 bases, with 21 bases between them. Germline CDR1 and CDR2: SEHNR and FQNEAQ (reference sequence). The CDR3 runs 16 residues.

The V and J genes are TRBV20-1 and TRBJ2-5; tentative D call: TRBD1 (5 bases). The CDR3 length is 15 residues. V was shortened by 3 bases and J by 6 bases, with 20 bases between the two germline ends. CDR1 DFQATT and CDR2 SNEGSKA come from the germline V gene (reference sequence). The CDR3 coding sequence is TGCAGTGCTAGTCTGTGGAAACAGGTGGAAAAGACCCAGTACTTC. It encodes CSASLWKQVEKTQYF.

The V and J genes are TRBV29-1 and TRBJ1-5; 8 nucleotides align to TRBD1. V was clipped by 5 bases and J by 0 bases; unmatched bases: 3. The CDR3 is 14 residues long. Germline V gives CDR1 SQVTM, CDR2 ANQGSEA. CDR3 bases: TGCAGCGTTAGGACAGGGAATAGCAATCAGCCCCAGCATTTT. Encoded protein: CSVRTGNSNQPQHF.

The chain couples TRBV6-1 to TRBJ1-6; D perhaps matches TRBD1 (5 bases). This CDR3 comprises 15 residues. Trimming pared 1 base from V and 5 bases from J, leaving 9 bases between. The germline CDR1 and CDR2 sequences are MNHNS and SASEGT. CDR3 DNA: TGTGCCAGCAGTGAAGTCGGCAGGGATAATTCACCCCTCCACTTT. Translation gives CASSEVGRDNSPLHF.

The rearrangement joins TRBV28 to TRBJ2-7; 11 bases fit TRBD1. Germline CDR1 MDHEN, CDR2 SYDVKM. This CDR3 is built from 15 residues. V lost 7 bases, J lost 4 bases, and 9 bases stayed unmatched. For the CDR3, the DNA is TGTGCCAGCACCCCCCCGGGACAGGGGGTTTACGAGCAGTACTTC. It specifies CASTPPGQGVYEQYF.

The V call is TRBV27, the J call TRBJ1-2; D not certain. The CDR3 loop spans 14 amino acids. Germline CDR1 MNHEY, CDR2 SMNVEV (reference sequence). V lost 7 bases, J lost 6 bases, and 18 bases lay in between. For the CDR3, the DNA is TGTGCCAGCACCCCCGCACGGGGAACTAATGGCTACACCTTC. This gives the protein CASTPARGTNGYTF.

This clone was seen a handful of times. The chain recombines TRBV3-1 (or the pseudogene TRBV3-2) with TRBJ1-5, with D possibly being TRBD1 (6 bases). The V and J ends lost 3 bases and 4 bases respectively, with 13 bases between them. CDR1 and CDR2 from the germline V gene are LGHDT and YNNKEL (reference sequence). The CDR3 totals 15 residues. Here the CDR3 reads CASSHAYRGNQPQHF. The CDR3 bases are TGTGCCAGCAGCCATGCCTATAGGGGGAATCAGCCCCAGCATTTT.

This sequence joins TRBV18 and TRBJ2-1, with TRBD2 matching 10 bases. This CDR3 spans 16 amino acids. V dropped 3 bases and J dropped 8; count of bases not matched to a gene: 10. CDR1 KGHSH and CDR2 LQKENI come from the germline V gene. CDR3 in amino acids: CASSPAGTSVFDEQFF. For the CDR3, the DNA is TGTGCCAGCTCACCGGCCGGGACTAGCGTTTTCGATGAGCAGTTCTTC.

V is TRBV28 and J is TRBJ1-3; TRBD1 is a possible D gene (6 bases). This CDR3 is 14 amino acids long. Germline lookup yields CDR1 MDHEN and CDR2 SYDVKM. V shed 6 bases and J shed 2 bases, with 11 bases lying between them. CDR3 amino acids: CASSGGGTGNTIYF. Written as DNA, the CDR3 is TGTGCCAGCAGCGGGGGGGGCACTGGAAACACCATATATTTT.

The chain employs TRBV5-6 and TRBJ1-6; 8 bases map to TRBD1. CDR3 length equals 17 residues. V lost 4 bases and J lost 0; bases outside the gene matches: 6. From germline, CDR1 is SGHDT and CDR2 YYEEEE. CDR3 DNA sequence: TGTGCCAGCAGCCAGCCGGGACAGGCCTCCTATAATTCACCCCTCCACTTT. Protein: CASSQPGQASYNSPLHF.

The CDR3 DNA sequence: TGTGCCAGCAGTTACTCCCCGGCGGCCGGGTACGAGCAGTACTTC. As protein: CASSYSPAAGYEQYF. The chain employs TRBV6-5 and TRBJ2-7; D call uncertain. Looked up from germline, CDR1 is MNHEY and CDR2 is SVGAGI. The CDR3 is 15 residues long. V lost 0 bases and J 4 bases, leaving 13 bases between the germline ends.

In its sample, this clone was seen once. The DNA of the CDR3 is TGTGCCAGCAGCTTGGCCGGGCTAGCGGGAGCTTCCTACGAGCAGTACTTC. Residues: CASSLAGLAGASYEQYF. This sequence joins TRBV5-6 and TRBJ2-7; TRBD2 matches at 10 bases. V gave up 0 bases and J gave up 1 base; unmatched junction bases: 7. The CDR3 runs 17 residues. Looked up from germline, CDR1 is SGHDT and CDR2 is YYEEEE.

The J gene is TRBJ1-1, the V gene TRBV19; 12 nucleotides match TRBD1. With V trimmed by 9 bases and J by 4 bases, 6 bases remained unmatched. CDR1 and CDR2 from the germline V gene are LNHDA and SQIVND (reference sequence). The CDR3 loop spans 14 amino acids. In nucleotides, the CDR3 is TGTGCCAGCAGTGGGACAGGGGGCTTCACTGAAGCTTTCTTT. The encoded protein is CASSGTGGFTEAFF.

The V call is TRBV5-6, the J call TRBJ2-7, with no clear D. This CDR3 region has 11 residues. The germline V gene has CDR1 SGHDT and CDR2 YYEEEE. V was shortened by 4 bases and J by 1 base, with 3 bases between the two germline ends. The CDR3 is CASSESYEQYF. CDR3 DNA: TGTGCCAGCAGCGAGTCCTACGAGCAGTACTTC.